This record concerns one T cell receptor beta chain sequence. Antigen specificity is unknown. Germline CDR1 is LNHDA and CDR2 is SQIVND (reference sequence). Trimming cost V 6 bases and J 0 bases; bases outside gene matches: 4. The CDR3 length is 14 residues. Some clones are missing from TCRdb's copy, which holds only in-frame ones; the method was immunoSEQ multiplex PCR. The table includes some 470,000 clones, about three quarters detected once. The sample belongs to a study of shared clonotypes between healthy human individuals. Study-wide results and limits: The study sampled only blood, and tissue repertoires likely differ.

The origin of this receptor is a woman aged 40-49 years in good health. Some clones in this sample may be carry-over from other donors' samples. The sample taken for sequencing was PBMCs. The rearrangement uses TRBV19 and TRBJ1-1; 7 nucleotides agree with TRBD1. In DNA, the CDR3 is TGTGCCAGTAGGAGACAGGGAATGAACACTGAAGCTTTCTTT. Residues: CASRRQGMNTEAFF. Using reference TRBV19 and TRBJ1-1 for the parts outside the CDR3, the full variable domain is DGGITQSPKYLFRKEGQNVTLSCEQNLNHDAMYWYRQDPGQGLRLIYYSQIVNDFQKGDIAEGYSVSREKKESFPLTVTSAQKNPTAFYLCASRRQGMNTEAFFGQGTRLTVV.